Listed here is a single T cell receptor (beta chain). This sample is drawn from a study of control samples from healthy donors and cancer patients. TCRdb's copy holds only in-frame clones and misses some; the assay was immunoSEQ multiplex PCR. The sample carries 45,000 to 60,000 clones, around 94% recorded once. Trimming at V came to 5 bases and at J to 0 bases, leaving 11 bases not matched to a gene. The CDR3 totals 18 residues. CDR1 is KGHDR and CDR2 is SFDVKD in the germline V gene. The sequencing sample was made of blood. The receptor comes from a young man in good health. The rearrangement joins TRBV24-1 to TRBJ1-5, with 8 bases identical to TRBD1. CDR3 nucleotide sequence: TGTGCCACCAGTGGTGGACAGGGAGCCCTATATAGCAATCAGCCCCAGCATTTT. Translation: CATSGGQGALYSNQPQHF.